Listed here is a single T cell receptor (beta chain). This specimen belongs to a study of blood T cell repertoires in COVID-19. Study at large: T cells, B-cell-depleted T cells, or PBMCs provided the cDNA or gDNA that served as material.

Study members were between about 18 and 100 years old and lived in 24 US regions. Participants had their cohort set by participant-reported clinical history. Per the study methods: Amplification from reference gene primers served as the basis for estimated nucleated cell counts. The repertoire was sequenced with immunoSEQ multiplex PCR; TCRdb's copy has only in-frame clones and lacks some. The V and J calls and clone size are taken from that table; D and trimming were inferred from the DNA. The sample lists 290,000 or so clones; around 80% were seen once. The sample was PBMCs or T cells enriched from blood (not recorded which). The sequence was collected from a man between 35 and 55 years old who had been exposed to COVID-19.

The DNA of the CDR3 is TGTGCCTGGAGGGTTGGAGGGACAGACTACGAGCAGTACTTC. Protein sequence: CAWRVGGTDYEQYF. The chain employs TRBV30 and TRBJ2-7; the D gene is possibly TRBD1 (7 bases). The CDR3 has 14 amino acids. Looked up from germline, CDR1 is GTSNPN and CDR2 is SVGIG (reference sequence). Trimming took off 3 bases at V and 3 bases at J, with 15 bases between the two ends.